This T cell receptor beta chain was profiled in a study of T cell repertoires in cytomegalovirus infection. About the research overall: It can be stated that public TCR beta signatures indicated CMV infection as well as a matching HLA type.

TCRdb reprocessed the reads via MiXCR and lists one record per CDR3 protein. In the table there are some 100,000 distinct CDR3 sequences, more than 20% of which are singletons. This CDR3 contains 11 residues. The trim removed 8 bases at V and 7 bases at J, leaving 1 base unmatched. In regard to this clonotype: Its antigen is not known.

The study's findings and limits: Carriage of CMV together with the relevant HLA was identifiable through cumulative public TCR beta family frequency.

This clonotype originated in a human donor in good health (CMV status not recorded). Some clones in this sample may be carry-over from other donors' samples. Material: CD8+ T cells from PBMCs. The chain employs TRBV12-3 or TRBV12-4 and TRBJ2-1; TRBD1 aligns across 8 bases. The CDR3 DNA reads TGTGCCAGCGACAGGGGAAATGAGCAGTTCTTC. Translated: CASDRGNEQFF.